This entry describes one TCR beta chain. The antigen remains undetermined. This sequence may be a read error, since a much larger clone differs from it by one base. The template was RNA from unsorted bulk tissue. The normal lung tissue was taken more than 3 cm from the tumor edge. The data belong to a study of tumor and adjacent non-tumor tissue in lung cancer. On the study more broadly: Patients were aged roughly 31 to 76, nine to eleven men and about 5 women, stage I to III.

This CDR3 has 14 amino acids. TCRbeta libraries were built with three rounds of nested PCR, modified from ARM-PCR. TCRdb called the multiplex PCR reads again in MiXCR, with one record for every CDR3 protein. The sample shows tens of thousands of distinct CDR3 sequences, nearly 70% of them seen only once. Study observations and caveats: Normal lung showed higher cumulative top 100 clone frequency than tumor.

Sequencing input: distant non-tumor lung tissue. The source is a woman between 50 and 59 years old with non-small cell lung cancer. The V and J genes are TRBV12-3 or TRBV12-4 and TRBJ2-2; D is tentatively TRBD1 or TRBD2 (5 bases each). In nucleotides, the CDR3 is TGTGCCAGCACCCGGGAAACGAACACCGGGGACCTGTTTTTT. This gives the protein CASTRETNTGDLFF.